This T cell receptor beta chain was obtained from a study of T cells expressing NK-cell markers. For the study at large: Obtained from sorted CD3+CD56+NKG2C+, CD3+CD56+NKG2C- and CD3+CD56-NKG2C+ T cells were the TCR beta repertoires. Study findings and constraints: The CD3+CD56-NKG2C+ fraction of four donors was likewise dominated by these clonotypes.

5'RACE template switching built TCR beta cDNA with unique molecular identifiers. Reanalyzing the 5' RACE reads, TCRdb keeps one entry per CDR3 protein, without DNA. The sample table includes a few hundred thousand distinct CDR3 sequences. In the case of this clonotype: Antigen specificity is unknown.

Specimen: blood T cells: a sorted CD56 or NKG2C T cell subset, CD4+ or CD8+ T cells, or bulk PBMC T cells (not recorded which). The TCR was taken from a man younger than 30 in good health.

CDR3 residues: CASSVAGGLAGLETQYF. This rearrangement joins TRBV9 to TRBJ2-5; TCRdb gives TRBD2 as the D gene, but with no DNA this cannot be confirmed. This CDR3 is built from 17 residues. Germline CDR1 reads SGDLS; CDR2 reads YYNGEE.